The 2 T cell receptor beta chains in this list originate from one sample, sequenced in a study of PD-L1 blockade in urothelial cancer. Clones were sequenced by immunoSEQ multiplex PCR, and TCRdb holds only the in-frame ones, with some missing. The table has around 66,000 clones, around nine tenths seen once; the top ten hold about 11%. The time point: peripheral blood 6 weeks after treatment start. Sequenced here: PBMCs, sampled around atezolizumab (anti-PD-L1) treatment. The source is a man aged 60 to 69 with urothelial cancer.

This clone was detected only once. A much larger clone sits a single nucleotide away, making a read error possible. Additional DNA sequences in this sample encode the identical CDR3. This sequence joins TRBV7-9 and TRBJ2-3; 8 bases line up with TRBD1. Germline V lookup: CDR1 SEHNR, CDR2 FQNEAQ (reference sequence). This CDR3 is built from 17 residues. J was trimmed by 2 bases and V by 2 bases; bases with no gene match: 9. The CDR3 nucleotides read TGTGCCAGCAGCTTAAAAGCAGGGGGCCTGATCACAGATACGCAGTATTTT. Amino acids: CASSLKAGGLITDTQYF.

This clone was detected only a few times. The chain combines TRBV30 with TRBJ1-2; D perhaps matches TRBD1 (5 bases). Trimming shortened V by 1 base and J by 10 bases, and 13 bases separated the two germline ends. The germline V gene has CDR1 GTSNPN and CDR2 SVGIG (reference sequence). The CDR3 has 12 residues. DNA for the CDR3: TGTGCCTGGAGTGCCGCCGTGGGGCCCTACACCTTC. Its protein product is CAWSAAVGPYTF.